The 9 T cell receptor beta chains presented below share a single source sample, sequenced in a study of post-analysis software for immune sequencing data. No antigen is known for these receptors. TCR beta cDNA libraries had unique molecular identifiers. Via MiXCR, TCRdb re-called the PCR reads, giving one row per CDR3 protein. The data hold 350,000 to 450,000 distinct CDR3 sequences, with 39% observed a single time. Study-wide points: Roughly five TRBV segments appeared more often in patients than in controls, and TRBV5-6, TRBV5-1 and TRBV20-1 were among these.

The sequenced sample was blood. The receptors come from a girl aged 2-10 years with multiple sclerosis.

The chain carries TRBV6-5 and TRBJ1-2, with 7 bases fitting TRBD1. Germline V gene data show CDR1 as MNHEY and CDR2 as SVGAGI. The V segment lost 0 bases and the J segment 7 bases; nucleotides outside the gene matches: 8. The CDR3 is 15 amino acids. Here the CDR3 reads CASSYSTGWHFGYTF. The DNA of the CDR3 is TGTGCCAGCAGTTACTCGACAGGGTGGCATTTTGGCTACACCTTC.

Only a few counts were recorded for this clonotype. This chain joins TRBV6-1 and TRBJ2-7; TRBD1 is a possible D gene (6 bases). Between the trimmed V and J ends, which lost 9 bases and 3 bases, there was a span of 18 bases. Per germline, CDR1 MNHNS and CDR2 SASEGT. The CDR3 totals 14 residues. CDR3 protein: CASRSGQNNYEQYF. The CDR3 nucleotides read TGTGCCAGTAGGAGCGGACAGAACAACTACGAGCAGTACTTC.

The chain combines TRBV7-2 with TRBJ2-5, with 7 bases matching TRBD2. The J call may be wrong; the DNA end is better matched by TRBJ2-7. CDR3 length: 13 amino acids. CDR1 is SGHTA, CDR2 FQGNSA, per germline. The CDR3 here is CASGGGSAYEQYF. For the CDR3, the DNA is TGTGCCAGCGGGGGAGGGTCAGCCTACGAGCAGTACTTC.

The chain links TRBV12-3 or TRBV12-4 to TRBJ2-5, with a tentative D call TRBD1 (6 bases). Between the trimmed V and J ends, which lost 0 bases and 11 bases, there was a span of 16 bases. The CDR3 consists of 14 residues. CDR3 region: CASSLARGMGQQYF. The CDR3 nucleotides are TGTGCCAGCAGTTTAGCGAGGGGGATGGGTCAGCAGTACTTC.

This clonotype has a handful of counts. V and J are TRBV20-1 and TRBJ2-1, with 8 bases fitting TRBD1. The CDR3 runs 13 residues. Per the germline V gene, CDR1 is DFQATT and CDR2 is SNEGSKA (reference sequence). Unmatched junction bases numbered 6, after V lost 5 bases and J lost 6 bases. The CDR3 DNA is TGCAGTGCTGATGGACAGGGCAGCAATGAGCAGTTCTTC. Residues: CSADGQGSNEQFF.

This clonotype has more than one count but fewer than ten. The rearrangement uses TRBV7-8 and TRBJ1-5; D is unclear. CDR3 size: 14 residues. Germline V gene sequence: CDR1 SGHVS, CDR2 FQNEAQ. V lost 3 bases, J lost 3 bases, and 9 bases lay in between. The CDR3 bases are TGTGCCAGCAGCTTGACTGACCTCAATCAGCCCCAGCATTTT. Translated: CASSLTDLNQPQHF.

The V call is TRBV29-1, the J call TRBJ2-1, with D perhaps assigned TRBD1 or TRBD2 (5 bases each). There are 11 residues in the CDR3. Trimming left V 7 bases short and J 4 bases short, with 8 bases between. The V gene's germline CDR1 is SQVTM and CDR2 ANQGSEA. This CDR3 is CSGGVYNEQFF. CDR3 sequence (DNA): TGCAGCGGAGGGGTTTACAATGAGCAGTTCTTC.

This clonotype appeared a few times. The chain carries TRBV5-6 and TRBJ2-1; TRBD2 might be the D (6 bases). V was pared by 2 bases and J by 7 bases, with 13 bases between. The CDR3 runs to 14 residues. The germline V gene encodes CDR1 SGHDT and CDR2 YYEEEE. This chain's CDR3 is CASSFTGVLNEQFF. CDR3 bases: TGTGCCAGCAGCTTTACGGGGGTATTAAATGAGCAGTTCTTC.

The gene calls are TRBV9 and TRBJ1-2, with TRBD1 identical over 9 bases. Germline CDR1 reads SGDLS; CDR2 reads YYNGEE. The CDR3 length is 15 residues. Unmatched junction bases numbered 9, after V lost 4 bases and J lost 5 bases. Here the CDR3 DNA reads TGTGCCAGCAGCTTATTACAGGGGGCCGGTTATGGCTACACCTTC. Its protein is CASSLLQGAGYGYTF.